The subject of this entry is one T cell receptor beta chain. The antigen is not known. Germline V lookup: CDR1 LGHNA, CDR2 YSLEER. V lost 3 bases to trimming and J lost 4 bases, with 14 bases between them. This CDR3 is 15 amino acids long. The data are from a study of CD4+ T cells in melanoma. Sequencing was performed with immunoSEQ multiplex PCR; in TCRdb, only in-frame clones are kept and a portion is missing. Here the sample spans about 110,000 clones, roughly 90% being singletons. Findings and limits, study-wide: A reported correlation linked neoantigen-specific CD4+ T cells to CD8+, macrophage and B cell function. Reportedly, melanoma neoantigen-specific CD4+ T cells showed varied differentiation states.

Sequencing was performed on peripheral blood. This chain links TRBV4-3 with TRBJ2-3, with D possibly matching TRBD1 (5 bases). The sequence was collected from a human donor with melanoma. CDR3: CASSQRQKTSDTQYF. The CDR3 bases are TGCGCCAGCAGCCAGCGACAGAAAACATCAGATACGCAGTATTTT.